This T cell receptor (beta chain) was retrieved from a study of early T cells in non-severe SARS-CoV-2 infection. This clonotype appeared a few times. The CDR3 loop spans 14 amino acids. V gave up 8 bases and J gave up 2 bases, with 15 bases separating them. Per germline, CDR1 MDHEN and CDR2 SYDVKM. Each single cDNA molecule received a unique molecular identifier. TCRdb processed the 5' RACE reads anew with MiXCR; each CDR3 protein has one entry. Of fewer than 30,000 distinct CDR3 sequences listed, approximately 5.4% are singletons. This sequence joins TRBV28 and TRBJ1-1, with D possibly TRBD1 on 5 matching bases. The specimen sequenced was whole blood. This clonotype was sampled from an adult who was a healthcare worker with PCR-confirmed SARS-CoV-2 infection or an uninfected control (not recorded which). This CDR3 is CASCSPGLNTEAFF. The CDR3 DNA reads TGTGCCAGCTGTTCCCCGGGGCTTAACACTGAAGCTTTCTTT.